This T cell receptor beta chain comes out of a study of beta chain features in type 1 diabetes. General observations from the study: When cDNA is sequenced, cells with high TCR expression could be over-represented.

The trim removed 3 bases at V and 4 bases at J, leaving 11 bases unmatched. Germline V gives CDR1 MDHEN, CDR2 SYDVKM. The CDR3 loop spans 16 amino acids. Sorting of CD4+ naive, central memory, regulatory and stem cell-like memory cells was performed via CD45RO/CCR7/CD25/CD127/CD95/CD27. The sequenced template was cDNA made from the entire isolated RNA. The method was immunoSEQ multiplex PCR; TCRdb's version includes in-frame clones alone and lacks a portion of them. In the table there are roughly 290,000 clones, approximately 8.1% of which are singletons. Turning to this clone: Its antigen is unknown.

The sequenced sample consisted of central memory CD4+ T cells from blood. The sequence was obtained from a woman between 18 and 29 years old in good health. The chain recombines TRBV28 with TRBJ2-7, with TRBD1 matching 8 bases. The CDR3 loop is CASSLSSGDRRYEQYF. The CDR3 DNA reads TGTGCCAGCAGTTTGTCGTCTGGGGACAGGCGGTACGAGCAGTACTTC.